The clone carrying this T cell receptor (beta chain) was picked up many times. Attachment of unique molecular identifiers was made to individual cDNA molecules. TCRdb ran MiXCR on the 5' RACE reads and lists one entry per CDR3 protein. The sample records about 75,000 distinct CDR3 sequences, about 11% being singletons. This entry is derived from a study of early T cells in non-severe SARS-CoV-2 infection. This CDR3 contains 12 residues. Germline V CDR1 and CDR2: SQVTM, ANQGSEA. The V segment lost 6 bases and the J segment 6 bases; nucleotides outside the gene matches: 6. The sample was whole blood, taken at baseline. This sequence originates from an adult who was a healthcare worker with PCR-confirmed SARS-CoV-2 infection or an uninfected control (not recorded which). The rearrangement uses TRBV29-1 and TRBJ1-2; 8 bases map to TRBD1. The CDR3, as DNA: TGCAGCGTAGGAACAGGGGGGCATGGCTACACCTTC. It translates to CSVGTGGHGYTF.